This T cell receptor beta chain is from a study of blood T cell repertoires in COVID-19 (TCRdb year 2020). Some background on the complete study: Samples covering the acute and convalescent phases of COVID-19 were provided by collaborators in the United States, Italy and Spain. A freely available public database, intended as a resource for researchers studying the immune response to SARS-CoV-2, is where the repertoires were released. The prospective study material was composed of cDNA or gDNA derived from T cells, B-cell-depleted T cells, or PBMCs. The samples were drawn from the first 160 participants of the ongoing ImmuneRACE study and from over a thousand subjects provided by 6 global collaborators. The dataset comprised deeply sampled blood TCRbeta repertoires from subjects exposed to, actively infected with, or recovered from COVID-19. A de-identified subject ID, COVID-19 status, age in years and sex were almost always included in the sample metadata. Where available, HLA class I and class II types were obtained from metadata supplied by the sample provider rather than from assay-based typing. On the study overall, not on this receptor specifically: Clinical and demographic metadata were provided uncurated, with the amount varying by source and participant.

Worth noting for this clone: Its antigen remains undetermined. Base-call qualities are not available, and no considerably larger clone is one nucleotide away.

The junction carries 14 bases between V and J, which are trimmed by 5 bases and 0 bases respectively. The germline V gene (reference sequence) gives CDR1 as SEHNR and CDR2 as FQNEAQ. The CDR3 goes from the cysteine to the phenylalanine over 15 residues. CDR3 DNA only is kept here, 45 bases in frame from base 1. Each collaborating institution followed its own protocols to collect whole blood in K2EDTA tubes. For TCRbeta analysis, collaborator samples were shipped as frozen whole blood, as isolated PBMCs, or as DNA extracted from either sample type. TCRbeta CDR3 regions were amplified from genomic DNA using the immunoSEQ Assay, a bias-controlled multiplex PCR. On the study's bioinformatics: Within the assay, amplification of reference gene primers was used to estimate how many nucleated cells each sample contained. To quantify the absolute abundance of each unique TCRbeta CDR3 rearrangement, sequence reads were collapsed and filtered. For each sample, productive Simpson clonality was calculated as the square root of Simpson's diversity index over productive rearrangements. TCRdb took this table from immuneACCESS and kept in-frame rearrangements with V and J called. Such tables lack part of the clones; where checked against another copy, unresolved V genes explain under half of the gap, and the rest is unexplained. V and J calls plus clone size are reproduced from that table; the DNA served to infer D and trimming. This sample lists about 120,000 clones; 75% to 80% were detected once. The ten largest clones take up roughly 7.9% of the sample.

Recombination joined TRBV7-9 with TRBJ2-7; the D segment could be TRBD1, given 6 matching bases. Sequenced sample: peripheral blood. The TCR was taken from a human donor in a cohort sampled during active COVID-19. The CDR3 protein: CASSQGRDNSYEQYF. The nucleotides read TGTGCCAGCAGCCAAGGCCGGGACAACTCCTACGAGCAGTACTTC.